The clone carrying this TCR beta chain has only a few counts. As yet, its antigen is unknown. These data come from a study of T-cell reconstitution after alpha-beta-depleted transplantation in children. Unique molecular identifiers were used in preparing the TCRbeta library. TCRdb re-called the PCR reads with MiXCR, one entry per CDR3 protein. This table holds around 130,000 distinct CDR3 sequences, 9.5% to 10% found once. Findings and caveats of the study: One year after transplant, T-cell counts and diversity came mostly from newly produced T cells. The study reportedly traced alpha-beta T cells about two months after transplant to several hundred expanded graft clones.

The sequencing used PBMCs, mostly from graft donor cells, collected 180 days after TCRalphabeta/CD19-depleted stem cell transplant. This TCR was sampled from a girl under three years old who had a stem cell transplant for combined immunodeficiency, so the T cells may come from the graft donor.

The CDR3 protein is CASSRPRGGEYEQYF. The CDR3, as DNA: TGCGCCAGCAGCCGACCCCGCGGGGGTGAATACGAGCAGTACTTC. V and J are TRBV5-1 and TRBJ2-7; TRBD2 matches 7 bases. This CDR3 region has 15 residues. V lost 4 bases, J lost 4 bases, and 11 bases stayed unmatched. Germline CDR1 SGHRS, CDR2 YFSETQ.